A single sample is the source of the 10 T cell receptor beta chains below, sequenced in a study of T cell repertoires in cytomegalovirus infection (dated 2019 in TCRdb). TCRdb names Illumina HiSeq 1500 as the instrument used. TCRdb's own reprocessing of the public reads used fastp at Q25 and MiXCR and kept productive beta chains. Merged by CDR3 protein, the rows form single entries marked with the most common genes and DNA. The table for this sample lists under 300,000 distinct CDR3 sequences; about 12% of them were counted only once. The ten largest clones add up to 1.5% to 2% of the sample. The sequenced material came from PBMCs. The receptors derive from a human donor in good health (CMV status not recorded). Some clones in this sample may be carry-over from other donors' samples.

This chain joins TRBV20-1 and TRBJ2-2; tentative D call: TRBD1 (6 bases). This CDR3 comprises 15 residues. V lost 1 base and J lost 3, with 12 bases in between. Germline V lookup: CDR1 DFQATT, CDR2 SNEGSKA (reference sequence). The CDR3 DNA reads TGCAGTGCTAGAGGCGACAGGTACCACACCGGGGAGCTGTTTTTT. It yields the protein CSARGDRYHTGELFF.

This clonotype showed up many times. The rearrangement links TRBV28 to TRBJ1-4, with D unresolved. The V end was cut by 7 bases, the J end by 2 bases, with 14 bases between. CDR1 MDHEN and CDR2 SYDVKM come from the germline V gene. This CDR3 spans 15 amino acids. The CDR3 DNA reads TGTGCCAGCACCGGGCCCCAAGCCACTAATGAAAAACTGTTTTTT. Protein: CASTGPQATNEKLFF. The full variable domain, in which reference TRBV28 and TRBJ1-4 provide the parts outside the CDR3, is DVKVTQSSRYLVKRTGEKVFLECVQDMDHENMFWYRQDPGLGLRLIYFSYDVKMKEKGDIPEGYSVSREKKERFSLILESASTNQTSMYLCASTGPQATNEKLFFGSGTQLSVL.

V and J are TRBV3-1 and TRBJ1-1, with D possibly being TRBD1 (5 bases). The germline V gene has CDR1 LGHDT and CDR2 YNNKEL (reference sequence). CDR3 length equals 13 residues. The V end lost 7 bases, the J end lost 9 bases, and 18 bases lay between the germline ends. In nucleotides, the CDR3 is TGTGCCAGCAACCACTTGGGGGTGGATAAAGCTTTCTTT. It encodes CASNHLGVDKAFF.

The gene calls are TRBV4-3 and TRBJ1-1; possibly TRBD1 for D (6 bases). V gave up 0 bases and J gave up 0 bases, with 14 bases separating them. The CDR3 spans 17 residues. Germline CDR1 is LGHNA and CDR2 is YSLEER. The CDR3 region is CASSQDWAGVMNTEAFF. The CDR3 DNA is TGCGCCAGCAGCCAAGATTGGGCAGGGGTGATGAACACTGAAGCTTTCTTT.

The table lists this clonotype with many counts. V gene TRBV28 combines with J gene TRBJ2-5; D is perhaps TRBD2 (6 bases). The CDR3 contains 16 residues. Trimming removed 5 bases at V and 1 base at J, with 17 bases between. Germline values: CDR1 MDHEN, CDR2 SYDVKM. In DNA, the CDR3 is TGTGCCAGCAGTCCCCCGGGAGCACGATTCCAAGAGACCCAGTACTTC. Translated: CASSPPGARFQETQYF.

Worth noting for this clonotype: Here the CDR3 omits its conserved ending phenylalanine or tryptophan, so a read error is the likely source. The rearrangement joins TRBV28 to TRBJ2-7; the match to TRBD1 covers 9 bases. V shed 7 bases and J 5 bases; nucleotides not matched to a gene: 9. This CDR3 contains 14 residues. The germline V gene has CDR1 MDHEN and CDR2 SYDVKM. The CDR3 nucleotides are TGTGCCAGCACACTCGGGACAGGGCGCGACGAGCAGTACTAC. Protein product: CASTLGTGRDEQYY.

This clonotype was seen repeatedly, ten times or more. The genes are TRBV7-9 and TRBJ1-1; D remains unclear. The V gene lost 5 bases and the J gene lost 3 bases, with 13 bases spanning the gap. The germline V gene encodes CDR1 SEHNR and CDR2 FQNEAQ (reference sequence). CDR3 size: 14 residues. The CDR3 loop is CASSPPGSHTEAFF. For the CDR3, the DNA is TGTGCCAGCAGCCCCCCCGGTTCCCACACTGAAGCTTTCTTT.

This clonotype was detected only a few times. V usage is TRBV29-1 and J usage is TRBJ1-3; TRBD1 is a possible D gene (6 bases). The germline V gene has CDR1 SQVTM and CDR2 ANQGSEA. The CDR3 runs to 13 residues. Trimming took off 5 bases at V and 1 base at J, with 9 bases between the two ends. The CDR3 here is CSVLQGSGNTIYF. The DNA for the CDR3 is TGCAGCGTTCTACAGGGTTCTGGAAACACCATATATTTT.

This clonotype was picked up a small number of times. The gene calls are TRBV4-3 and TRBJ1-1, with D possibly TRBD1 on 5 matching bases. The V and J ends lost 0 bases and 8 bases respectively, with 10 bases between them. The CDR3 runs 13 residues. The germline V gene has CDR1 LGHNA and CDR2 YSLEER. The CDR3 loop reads CASSQDRGEEAFF. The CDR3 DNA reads TGCGCCAGCAGCCAAGATCGGGGGGAAGAAGCTTTCTTT.

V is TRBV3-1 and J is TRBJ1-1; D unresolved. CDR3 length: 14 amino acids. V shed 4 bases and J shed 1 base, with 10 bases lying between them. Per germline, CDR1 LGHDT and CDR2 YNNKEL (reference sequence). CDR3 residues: CASSRTLGNTEAFF. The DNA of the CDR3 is TGTGCCAGCAGCCGAACACTCGGGAACACTGAAGCTTTCTTT.